This T cell receptor beta chain was obtained from a study of OX40 agonist ivuxolimab in advanced cancers. Context from the whole study: The costimulatory receptor OX40 (CD134) was targeted by ivuxolimab, a fully human IgG2 agonistic monoclonal antibody. The point of sequencing TCRbeta in the periphery was to test whether ivuxolimab changed TCR sequence diversity and drove clonal T-cell expansion. Partial responses occurred in three dose-escalation patients: two with cutaneous melanoma and one with hepatocellular carcinoma. Prior anti-PD-1, anti-PD-L1 or anti-CTLA-4 therapy was permitted, and checkpoint inhibitors had been received by about 36% of dose-escalation patients. In the dose-escalation cohort, more than 80% of patients were male, and the mean age was 60 years with a range of roughly 23 to 79. Intravenous ivuxolimab was administered to patients every 2 weeks at six dose levels: 0.01, 0.1, 0.3, 1.5, 3 and 10 mg/kg. Of the 50 to 55 dose-escalation patients, hepatocellular carcinoma was present in approximately 20, melanoma in approximately 15, renal cell carcinoma in 9 and head and neck cancer in 9. The paper reports the monotherapy dose-escalation portion (N ≈ 50 patients) of the phase I ivuxolimab trial. The paper's findings and limits, for the study overall: Which antigens the clonally expanded peripheral T cells were specific for was not determined. After ivuxolimab, CD8+ T cells had more expanded clones than CD4+ T cells on average. In partial responders in the 0.1-3.0 mg/kg groups, normalized peripheral clonal expansion was found to be among the lowest, especially among CD8+ T cells. Low levels of normalized T-cell clonal expansion were also shown by some nonresponding patients. At doses of 0.1 to 3.0 mg/kg, clonal expansion of both CD4+ and CD8+ blood T cells was observed from baseline to week 6.

Looking up the germline V gene yields CDR1 SGHRS and CDR2 YFSETQ. V is pruned by 3 bases and J by 4 bases, leaving 11 bases of the junction without a gene match. Its CDR3 holds 18 amino acids, cysteine through phenylalanine. The kept DNA is CDR3 alone, 54 bases in frame from the first base. This clone has only one observation. Its antigen is unknown. Per-base quality was not reported, and no clone a single base away is much larger than it. The trial excluded patients who had a history of autoimmune disease or who were on systemic immunosuppression. In every dose cohort, peripheral blood was drawn for TCR sequencing at baseline, cycle 4 day 1, and cycle 7 day 1. Samples were obtained from an open-label, multicenter, first-in-human phase I dose-escalation trial of ivuxolimab. Adults with locally advanced or metastatic melanoma, renal cell carcinoma, hepatocellular carcinoma or head and neck squamous cell carcinoma were enrolled in the trial. Before TCR sequencing, CD4+ and CD8+ T cells were separately sorted from peripheral blood.

To sequence the TCRbeta CDR3 region, genomic DNA was isolated from the sorted cells. The immunoSEQ Assay was used for sequencing of TCRbeta CDR3 regions. TCRdb holds this immuneACCESS table with in-frame rearrangements only. Some clones are missing; in checked studies, unresolved V genes explain under half, and the rest has no known cause. In all, the sample holds under 100,000 clones, and 92% of those were seen once. The biggest ten clones account for 0.53% of the sample. This clonotype was sampled from an adult with an advanced solid tumor such as melanoma, head and neck, liver or kidney cancer. Recombination connected TRBV5-1 to TRBJ2-3, and 13 junctional nucleotides match TRBD2. This material consisted of CD4+ or CD8+ T cells sorted from blood, taken in a trial of the OX40 agonist ivuxolimab. The CDR3 here reads CASSSPPGLAGSPDTQYF. The bases read TGCGCCAGCAGCTCTCCCCCGGGACTAGCGGGGTCTCCAGATACGCAGTATTTT.